This TCR beta chain is from a study of shared clonotypes between healthy human individuals. Recent acute infections and vaccinations were absent in the healthy HIV-negative adult donors. All of the donors resided in Nashville, Tennessee, and each was a Caucasian adult. The protocol was immunoSEQ multiplex PCR, while the TCRdb copy is restricted to in-frame clones and leaves out a portion. The data contain around 550,000 clones, 90% to 97% of them singletons. The sample consisted of naive CD4+ T cells sorted from blood. Subset described: CD45RA+ positively selected. This clonotype originated in a woman in her 30s in good health.

The CDR3 DNA reads as TGTGCCAGCAGTTCGGGAACTAGATCCAATGAGCAGTTCTTC. Translated: CASSSGTRSNEQFF. The chain uses TRBV11-2 and TRBJ2-1, with D possibly being TRBD2 (5 bases). The V end lost 6 bases, the J end lost 6 bases, and 15 bases lay between the germline ends. CDR1 and CDR2 from the germline V gene are SGHAT and FQNNGV. The CDR3 extends over 14 amino acids.